This T cell receptor (beta chain) originates from a study of blood T cells in healthy people across ages. General study results and limits: Calculation of diversity from one million T cells yielded estimates considered to be underestimates. Age showed a roughly linear inverse relationship with TCR beta diversity per million T cells.

Using a J-beta primer mix together with a sample-barcoded 5' primer, a second PCR was run for roughly 6 to 12 cycles. All cDNA molecules were each tagged by a template-switch adaptor with 12 random nucleotides. TCRdb independently ran MiXCR on the 5' RACE reads; one entry per CDR3 protein. The sample lists some 1 million distinct CDR3 sequences; 45% were seen once. Germline V gene lookup returns CDR1 SGHAT and CDR2 FQNNGV. The V end was cut by 5 bases, the J end by 7 bases, with 16 bases between. This CDR3 contains 14 residues. Turning to this clonotype: As yet, its antigen is unknown.

Drawn from each donor were ten milliliters of peripheral blood. The chain combines TRBV11-2 with TRBJ2-3; D not resolved. The receptor comes from a woman aged 60-75 years in good health. The material sequenced was blood. CDR3 coding DNA: TGTGCCAGCAGCCTCCGGGCCCCCGGGTATACGCAGTATTTT. Amino acids: CASSLRAPGYTQYF. Full variable domain (outside the CDR3, taken from reference TRBV11-2 and TRBJ2-3): EAGVAQSPRYKIIEKRQSVAFWCNPISGHATLYWYQQILGQGPKLLIQFQNNGVVDDSQLPKDRFSAERLKGVDSTLKIQPAKLEDSAVYLCASSLRAPGYTQYFGPGTRLTVL.